This is a list of T cell receptor beta chains from one sample in a study of tumor-infiltrating lymphocytes in primary liver carcinoma. TCRdb passed the multiplex PCR reads through MiXCR, listing each CDR3 protein once. The table shows some 130,000 distinct CDR3 sequences, with around two thirds occurring only once. Sequenced input: tumor-adjacent normal liver tissue. The origin of the receptors is a woman between 55 and 75 years old with primary liver carcinoma and hepatitis B virus infection. Each CDR3 is given with its conserved first and last residue. The D gene is left open where the match is weak. A clone size is listed for some rows: how often the clone was seen (once, few, many), or a class if it is expanded.

d_call	v_call	j_call	clone_size	cdr3_aa	cdr3_nt
NA	TRBV28	TRBJ2-1	many	CASSTNRDWDNEQFF	TGTGCCAGCAGTACCAACCGGGACTGGGACAATGAGCAGTTCTTC
TRBD2	TRBV6-1	TRBJ2-1	NA	CASSELRVSSGMSTYNEQFF	TGTGCCAGCAGTGAATTACGAGTCTCTAGCGGTATGTCAACCTACAATGAGCAGTTCTTC
NA	TRBV11-2	TRBJ1-1	NA	CASSLSRLMRAEAFF	TGTGCCAGCAGCCTATCTCGGTTGATGAGGGCTGAAGCTTTCTTT
NA	TRBV12-3/TRBV12-4	TRBJ2-3	few	CTSSLDFGSTDTQYF	TGTACAAGCAGTTTAGATTTCGGGAGCACAGATACGCAGTATTTT
NA	TRBV4-2	TRBJ2-3	NA	CASNHEEGGSVTQYF	TGTGCCAGCAACCACGAGGAGGGGGGCTCAGTTACGCAGTATTTT
NA	TRBV10-2	TRBJ2-7	NA	CASIGRSEYEYYF	TGCGCCAGCATTGGAAGGAGCGAGTACGAGTATTACTTC
NA	TRBV5-4	TRBJ2-1	NA	CASSLSQALIDGQFF	TGTGCCAGCAGCTTGAGTCAGGCCCTGATCGATGGGCAGTTCTTC
TRBD2	TRBV29-1	TRBJ2-1	NA	CSVELAAGLGNEQFF	TGTAGCGTTGAACTAGCGGCAGGCCTCGGCAATGAGCAGTTCTTC
TRBD1	TRBV13	TRBJ2-1	once	CASSPRRTGGIKQFF	TGTGCCAGTAGCCCGCGGCGGACAGGGGGAATTAAGCAGTTCTTC
NA	TRBV2	TRBJ2-7	NA	CASSEQEIAYEQYF	TGTGCCAGCAGTGAACAGGAAATAGCCTACGAGCAGTACTTC
NA	TRBV7-8	TRBJ2-1	few	CASGLWEIGEQFF	TGTGCCAGCGGATTATGGGAAATAGGTGAGCAGTTCTTC
TRBD1	TRBV7-8	TRBJ2-7	NA	CASNLGQGAMGEQYF	TGTGCCAGCAACTTAGGACAGGGGGCGATGGGGGAACAGTACTTC
TRBD1	TRBV11-2	TRBJ2-4	NA	CGSSPRTGLVKNIRYF	TGTGGCAGCAGCCCACGGACAGGATTAGTCAAAAACATTCGGTACTTC
NA	TRBV5-4	TRBJ2-3	NA	CASSSRRADIDTQYF	TGTGCCAGCAGCTCACGTCGGGCAGACATAGATACGCAGTATTTT
NA	TRBV4-1	TRBJ2-7	many	CASSQDFPGWYEQYF	TGCGCCAGCAGCCAAGATTTCCCGGGTTGGTACGAGCAGTACTTC
TRBD1	TRBV28	TRBJ2-5	NA	CASSLSGQGQETEYF	TGTGCCAGCAGTTTATCGGGACAGGGCCAAGAGACCGAGTACTTC